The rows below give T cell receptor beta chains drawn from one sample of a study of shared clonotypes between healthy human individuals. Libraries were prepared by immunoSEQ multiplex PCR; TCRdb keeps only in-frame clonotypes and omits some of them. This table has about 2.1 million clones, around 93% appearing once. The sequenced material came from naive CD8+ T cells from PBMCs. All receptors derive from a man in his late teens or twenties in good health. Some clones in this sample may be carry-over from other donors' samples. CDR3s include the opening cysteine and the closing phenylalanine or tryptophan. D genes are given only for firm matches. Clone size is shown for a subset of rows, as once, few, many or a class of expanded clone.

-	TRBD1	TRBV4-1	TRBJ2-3	TGCGCCAGCAGCCAAGATAAGTCAGGGGGAACAGATACGCAGTATTTT	CASSQDKSGGTDTQYF
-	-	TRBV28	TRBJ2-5	TGTGCCAGCAGTCCGAGAGAGACCCAGTACTTC	CASSPRETQYF
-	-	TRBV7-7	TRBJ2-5	TGTGCCAGCAGCTTAAACCTGGAAGAGACCCAGTACTTC	CASSLNLEETQYF
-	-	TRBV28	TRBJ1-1	TGTGCCAGCAGCTTTGGGCCCCAAGGGGTGAACACTGAAGCTTTCTTT	CASSFGPQGVNTEAFF
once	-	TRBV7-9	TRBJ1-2	TGTGCCAGCAGCTCCGGGACGGGATATAACTATGGCTACACCTTC	CASSSGTGYNYGYTF
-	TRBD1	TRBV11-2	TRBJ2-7	TGTGCCAGCAGCTGGGACAGAGCCTACGAGCAGTACTTC	CASSWDRAYEQYF
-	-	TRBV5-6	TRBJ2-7	TGTGCCAGCAGCGCCGGGACGAGGGACGAGCAGTACTTC	CASSAGTRDEQYF
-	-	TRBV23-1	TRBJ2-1	TGCGCCAGCAGTCGGGTCGAGGGTGAGCAGTTCTTC	CASSRVEGEQFF
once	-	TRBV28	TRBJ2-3	TGTGCCAGCAGAATCCCGGATCTTGAGACAGATACGCAGTATTTT	CASRIPDLETDTQYF
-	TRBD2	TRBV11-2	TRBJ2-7	TGTGCCAGCAGCTTAGGCGGGGGCTACGAGCAGTACTTC	CASSLGGGYEQYF
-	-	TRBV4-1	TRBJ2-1	TGCGCCAGCAGCCTCTCGGGAGCCCTCCTCAATGAGCAGTTCTTC	CASSLSGALLNEQFF
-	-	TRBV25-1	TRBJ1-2	TGTGCCAGCAGTGACACGCAGGGACGTAACTATGGCTACACCTTC	CASSDTQGRNYGYTF
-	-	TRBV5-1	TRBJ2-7	TGCGCCAGCAGCCTAAACTATCGGGTCCTCTACGAGCAGTACTTC	CASSLNYRVLYEQYF
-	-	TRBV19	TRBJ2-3	TGTGCCAGTAGTATAGGAGGGCACTCCTCTTCAGTGGATACGCAGTATTTT	CASSIGGHSSSVDTQYF
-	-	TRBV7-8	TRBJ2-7	TGTGCCAGCAGCTTAGAGCCCGGCGGCAGGGGGAGGGGGGGTCCCTACGAGCAGTACTTC	CASSLEPGGRGRGGPYEQYF
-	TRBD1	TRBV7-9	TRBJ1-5	TGTGCCAGCACCACAGGGGTGGATCAGCCCCAGCATTTT	CASTTGVDQPQHF
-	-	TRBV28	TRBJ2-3	TGTGCCAGCAGTGAGTATAGCGCAGAGGGCACAGATACGCAGTATTTT	CASSEYSAEGTDTQYF
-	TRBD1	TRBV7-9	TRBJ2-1	TGTGCCAGCCGTGCAGCAAGGGGGCAATCCGTGAGCGATGAGCAGTTCTTC	CASRAARGQSVSDEQFF
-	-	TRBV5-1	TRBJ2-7	TGCGCCAGCAGCCCCGCCGGGGATCGGTACGAGCAGTACTTC	CASSPAGDRYEQYF
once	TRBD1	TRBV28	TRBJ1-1	TGTGCCAGCAGTACCTACAGGGGACCGGGGAACACTGAAGCTTTCTTT	CASSTYRGPGNTEAFF
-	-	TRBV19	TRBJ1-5	TGTGCCAGTGGGGAAGGGGGAAATCAGCCCCAGCATTTT	CASGEGGNQPQHF
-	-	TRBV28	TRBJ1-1	TGTGCCAGCAGTTTCGTGCGACAGAGGACTGAAGCTTTCTTT	CASSFVRQRTEAFF
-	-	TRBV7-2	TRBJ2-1	TGTGCCAGCAGCTTAGCTGTTGGGGGGATCGTTGAGCAGTTCTTC	CASSLAVGGIVEQFF
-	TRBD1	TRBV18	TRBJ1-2	TGTGCCAGCTCACCTCCGGACAGGAACTATGGCTACACCTTC	CASSPPDRNYGYTF
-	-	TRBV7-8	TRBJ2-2	TGTGCCAGCAGCTTCAGCAGGGGGGTCACCGGGGAGCTGTTTTTT	CASSFSRGVTGELFF
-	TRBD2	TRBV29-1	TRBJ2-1	TGCAGCGTTGAGCCCCTAGCGGTCGTCTACAATGAGCAGTTCTTC	CSVEPLAVVYNEQFF
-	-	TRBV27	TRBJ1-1	TGTGCCAGCATATTAAGAGGGGGCACTGAAGCTTTCTTT	CASILRGGTEAFF
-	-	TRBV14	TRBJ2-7	TGTGCCAGCAGCCACGGGACGGCCTACGAGCAGTACTTC	CASSHGTAYEQYF
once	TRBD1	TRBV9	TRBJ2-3	TGTGCCAGCAGCCTCGGGACAGCTAGCACAGATACGCAGTATTTT	CASSLGTASTDTQYF
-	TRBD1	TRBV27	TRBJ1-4	TGTGCCAGCAGTACCAACAGGGGGGCTAATGAAAAACTGTTTTTT	CASSTNRGANEKLFF
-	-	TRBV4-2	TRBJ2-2	TGTGCCAGCAGCCCCCCCAGGATCGGCACCGGGGAGCTGTTTTTT	CASSPPRIGTGELFF
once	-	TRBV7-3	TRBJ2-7	TGTGCCAGCAGCTTAGGCAGCTTCGGGGAGCAGTACTTC	CASSLGSFGEQYF
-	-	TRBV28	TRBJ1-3	TGTGCCAGCAGTCTCGGAGAGGAGGGAGACGGAAACACCATATATTTT	CASSLGEEGDGNTIYF
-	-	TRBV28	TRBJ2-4	TGTGCCAGCAGTCTTGTACTAGCCAAAAACATTCAGTACTTC	CASSLVLAKNIQYF
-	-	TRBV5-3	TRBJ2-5	TGTGCCAGAAGCTTGGTTGCGGATCCCCGCCAAGAGACCCAGTACTTC	CARSLVADPRQETQYF
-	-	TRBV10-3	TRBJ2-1	TGTGCCATCAGTGATTGGGGCAATGAGCAGTTCTTC	CAISDWGNEQFF
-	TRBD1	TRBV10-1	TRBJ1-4	TGCGCCAGCAGCGCCGGGACAGAAGCAACTAATGAAAAACTGTTTTTT	CASSAGTEATNEKLFF
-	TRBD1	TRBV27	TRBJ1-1	TGTGCCAGCAGTTTACAGGGGGCAGTGACTGAAGCTTTCTTT	CASSLQGAVTEAFF
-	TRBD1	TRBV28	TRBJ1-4	TGTGCCAGCAGCAGGGACAGGGAAAGGACCGATGAAAAACTGTTTTTT	CASSRDRERTDEKLFF
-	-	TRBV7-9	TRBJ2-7	TGTGCCAGCAGCCCAGTTAAAAACAGGGTTAGCTCCTACGAGCAGTACTTC	CASSPVKNRVSSYEQYF
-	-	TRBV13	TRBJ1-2	TGTGCCAGCAGCTTAGGCCTTCAGGGGAACTATGGCTACACCTTC	CASSLGLQGNYGYTF
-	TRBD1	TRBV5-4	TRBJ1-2	TGTGCCAGCAGCCCAGGGGGCGATGGCTACACCTTC	CASSPGGDGYTF
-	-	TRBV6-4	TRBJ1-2	TGTGCCAGCAGTGTTGGGTCCAACTATGGCTACACCTTC	CASSVGSNYGYTF
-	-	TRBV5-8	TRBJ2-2	TGTGCCAGCAGCAGGGTGAACACCGGGGAGCTGTTTTTT	CASSRVNTGELFF
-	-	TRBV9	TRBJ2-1	TGTGCCAGCAGCGTAGAGGGGCGGATTAACTACAATGAGCAGTTCTTC	CASSVEGRINYNEQFF
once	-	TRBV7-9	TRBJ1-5	TGTGCCAGCAGCCTCGGGGTCGGAAATCAGCCCCAGCATTTT	CASSLGVGNQPQHF
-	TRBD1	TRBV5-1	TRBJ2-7	TGCGCCAGCAGCGACAGACAGGGCGCGGATTACGAGCAGTACTTC	CASSDRQGADYEQYF
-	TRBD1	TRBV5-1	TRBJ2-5	TGCGCCAGCAGCCCAACAGGGGGGACCTTCCGGGAGACCCAGTACTTC	CASSPTGGTFRETQYF
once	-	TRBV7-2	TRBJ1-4	TGTGCCAGCAGCTTAGGGGCGGCCCCTGGAGATGAAAAACTGTTTTTT	CASSLGAAPGDEKLFF
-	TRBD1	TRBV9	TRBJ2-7	TGTGCCAGCAGCCCGGGACAGGCCTACGAGCAGTACTTC	CASSPGQAYEQYF
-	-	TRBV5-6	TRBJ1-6	TGTGCCAGCAGCCCCACGGGGCGGGACCCCCGGGCACCCCTCCACTTT	CASSPTGRDPRAPLHF
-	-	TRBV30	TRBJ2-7	TGTGCCTGGAGTCCCTCCGGAGCCCACGAGCAGTACTTC	CAWSPSGAHEQYF
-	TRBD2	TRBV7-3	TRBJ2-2	TGTGCCAGCAGCTTAACTTGGTCGGTGGGGCGGGAGAGAAGCACCGGGGAGCTGTTTTTT	CASSLTWSVGRERSTGELFF
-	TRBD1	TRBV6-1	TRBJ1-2	TGTGCCAGCAGTGGGCGACAGGGGAGCTATGGCTACACCTTC	CASSGRQGSYGYTF
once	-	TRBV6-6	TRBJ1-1	TGTGCCAGCAGTTACTCGAGGACTCACGGAACTGAAGCTTTCTTT	CASSYSRTHGTEAFF